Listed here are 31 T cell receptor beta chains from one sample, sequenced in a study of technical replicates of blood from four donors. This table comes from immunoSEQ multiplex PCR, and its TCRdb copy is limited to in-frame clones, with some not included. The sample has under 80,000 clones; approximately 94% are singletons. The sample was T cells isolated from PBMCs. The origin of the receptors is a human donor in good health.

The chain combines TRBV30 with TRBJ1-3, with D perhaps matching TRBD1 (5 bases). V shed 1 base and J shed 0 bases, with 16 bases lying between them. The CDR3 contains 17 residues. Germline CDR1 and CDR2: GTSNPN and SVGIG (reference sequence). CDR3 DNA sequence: TGTGCCTGGAGTGGTTGGGGGGAGAGCCGCTCTGGAAACACCATATATTTT. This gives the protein CAWSGWGESRSGNTIYF.

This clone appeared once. The CDR3 loop is CANHPGTGPYGYTF. The CDR3 DNA reads as TGTGCCAACCACCCCGGGACAGGACCCTATGGCTACACCTTC. The V gene is TRBV2, the J gene TRBJ1-2; 8 nucleotides match TRBD1. CDR3 length: 14 amino acids. Trimming took 10 bases from V and 4 from J; bases not matched to a gene: 11. Germline values: CDR1 SNHLY, CDR2 FYNNEI.

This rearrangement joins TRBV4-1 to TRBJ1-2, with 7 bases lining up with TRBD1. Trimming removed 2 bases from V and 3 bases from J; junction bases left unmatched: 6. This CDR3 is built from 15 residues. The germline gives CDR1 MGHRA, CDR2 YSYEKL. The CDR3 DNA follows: TGCGCCAGCAGCCAAATCCTCGACAGGGACTATGGCTACACCTTC. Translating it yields CASSQILDRDYGYTF.

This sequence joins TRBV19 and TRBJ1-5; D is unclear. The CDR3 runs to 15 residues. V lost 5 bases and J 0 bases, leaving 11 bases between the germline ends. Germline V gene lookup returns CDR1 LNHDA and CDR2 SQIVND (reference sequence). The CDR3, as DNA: TGTGCCAGTAGTCCGTCAGATTATAGCAATCAGCCCCAGCATTTT. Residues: CASSPSDYSNQPQHF.

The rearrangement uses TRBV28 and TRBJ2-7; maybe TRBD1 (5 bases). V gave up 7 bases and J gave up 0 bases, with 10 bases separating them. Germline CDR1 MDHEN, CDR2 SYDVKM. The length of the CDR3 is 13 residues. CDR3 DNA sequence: TGTGCCAGCACTAATAGGGGCTCCTACGAGCAGTACTTC. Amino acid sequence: CASTNRGSYEQYF.

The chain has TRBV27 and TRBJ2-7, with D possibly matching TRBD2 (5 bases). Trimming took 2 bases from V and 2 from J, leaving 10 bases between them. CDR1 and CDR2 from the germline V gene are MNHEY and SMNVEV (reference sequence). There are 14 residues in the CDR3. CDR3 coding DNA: TGTGCCAGCAGTTTAGAGGGAATGACCTACGAGCAGTACTTC. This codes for CASSLEGMTYEQYF.

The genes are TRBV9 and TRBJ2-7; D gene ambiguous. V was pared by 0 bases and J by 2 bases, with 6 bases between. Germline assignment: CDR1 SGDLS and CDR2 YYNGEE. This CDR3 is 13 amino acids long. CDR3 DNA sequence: TGTGCCAGCAGCGTAGGGGCGACCTACGAGCAGTACTTC. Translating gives CASSVGATYEQYF. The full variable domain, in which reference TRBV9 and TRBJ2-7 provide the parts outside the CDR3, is DSGVTQTPKHLITATGQRVTLRCSPRSGDLSVYWYQQSLDQGLQFLIQYYNGEERAKGNILERFSAQQFPDLHSELNLSSLELGDSALYFCASSVGATYEQYFGPGTRLTVT.

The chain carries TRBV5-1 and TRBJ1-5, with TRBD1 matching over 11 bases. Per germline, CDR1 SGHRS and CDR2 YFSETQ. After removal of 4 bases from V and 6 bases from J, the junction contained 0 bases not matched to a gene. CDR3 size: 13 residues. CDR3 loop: CASSGTGGQPQHF. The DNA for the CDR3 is TGCGCCAGCAGCGGGACAGGGGGTCAGCCCCAGCATTTT.

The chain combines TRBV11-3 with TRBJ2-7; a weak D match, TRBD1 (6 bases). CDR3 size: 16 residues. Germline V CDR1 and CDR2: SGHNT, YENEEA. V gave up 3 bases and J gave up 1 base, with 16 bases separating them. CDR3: CASSLETGRGSYEQYF. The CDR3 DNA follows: TGTGCCAGCAGCTTGGAGACAGGAAGGGGTTCCTACGAGCAGTACTTC.

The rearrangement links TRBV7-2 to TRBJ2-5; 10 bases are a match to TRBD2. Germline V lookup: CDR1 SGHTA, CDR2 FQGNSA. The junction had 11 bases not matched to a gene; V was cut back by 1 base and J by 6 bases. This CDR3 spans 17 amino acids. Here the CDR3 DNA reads TGTGCCAGCAGCTTAGAGGTCGGGCTAGCGGGGGTAAAGACCCAGTACTTC. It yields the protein CASSLEVGLAGVKTQYF.

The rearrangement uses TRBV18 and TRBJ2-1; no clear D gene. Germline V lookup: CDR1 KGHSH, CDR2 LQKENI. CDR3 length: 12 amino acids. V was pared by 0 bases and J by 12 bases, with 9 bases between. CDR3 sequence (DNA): TGTGCCAGCTCACCACCGGCAGTTGGGCAGTTCTTC. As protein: CASSPPAVGQFF.

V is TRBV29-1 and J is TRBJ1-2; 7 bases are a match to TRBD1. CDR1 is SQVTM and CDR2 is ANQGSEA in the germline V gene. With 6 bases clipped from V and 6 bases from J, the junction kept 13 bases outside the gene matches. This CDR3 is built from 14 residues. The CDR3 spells CSVDITQGTHGYTF. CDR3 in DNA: TGCAGCGTCGATATTACACAGGGGACCCATGGCTACACCTTC.

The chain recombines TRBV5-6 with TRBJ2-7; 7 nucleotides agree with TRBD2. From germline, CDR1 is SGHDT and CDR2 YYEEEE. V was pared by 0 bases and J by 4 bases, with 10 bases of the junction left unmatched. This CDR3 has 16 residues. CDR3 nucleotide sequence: TGTGCCAGCAGCTTGGTCCGCCTAGCGGACTCTTACGAGCAGTACTTC. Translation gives CASSLVRLADSYEQYF.

The CDR3 DNA reads TGTGCCAGCAGCGTAGAAGCAGGGGGCATCACCGGGGAGCTGTTTTTT. Its translation is CASSVEAGGITGELFF. The chain is built from TRBV9 and TRBJ2-2; TRBD1 aligns across 8 bases. The CDR3 has 16 amino acids. J gave up 4 bases and V 0 bases, and 5 bases lay outside the gene matches. The V gene's germline CDR1 is SGDLS and CDR2 YYNGEE.

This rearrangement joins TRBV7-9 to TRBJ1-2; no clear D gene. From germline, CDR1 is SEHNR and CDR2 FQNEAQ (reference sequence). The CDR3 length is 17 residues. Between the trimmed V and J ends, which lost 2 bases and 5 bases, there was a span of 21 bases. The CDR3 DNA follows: TGTGCCAGCAGCTTACCTTCCCAGGCGCCAGAGGGATATGGCTACACCTTC. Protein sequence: CASSLPSQAPEGYGYTF.

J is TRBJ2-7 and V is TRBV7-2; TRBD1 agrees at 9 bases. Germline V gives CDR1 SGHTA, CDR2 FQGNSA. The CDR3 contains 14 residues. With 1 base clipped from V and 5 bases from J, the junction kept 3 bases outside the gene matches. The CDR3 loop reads CASSLDRGRNEQYF. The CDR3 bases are TGTGCCAGCAGCTTAGACAGGGGGCGAAACGAGCAGTACTTC.

The CDR3 loop reads CAISGTSGGAAYNEQFF. DNA for the CDR3: TGTGCCATCAGTGGGACTAGCGGGGGGGCGGCCTACAATGAGCAGTTCTTC. The rearrangement uses TRBV10-3 and TRBJ2-1, with TRBD2 matching 15 bases. Trimming cost V 4 bases and J 2 bases; bases outside gene matches: 3. The length of the CDR3 is 17 residues. Germline V CDR1 and CDR2: ENHRY, SYGVKD.

This CDR3 reads CASSPLAGAGYEQYF. For the CDR3, the DNA is TGTGCCAGCTCACCACTAGCGGGAGCTGGCTACGAGCAGTACTTC. The rearrangement uses TRBV18 and TRBJ2-7; 9 positions agree with TRBD2. The CDR3 has 15 amino acids. Trimming cost V 1 base and J 3 bases; bases outside gene matches: 4. CDR1 is KGHSH and CDR2 is LQKENI in the germline V gene.

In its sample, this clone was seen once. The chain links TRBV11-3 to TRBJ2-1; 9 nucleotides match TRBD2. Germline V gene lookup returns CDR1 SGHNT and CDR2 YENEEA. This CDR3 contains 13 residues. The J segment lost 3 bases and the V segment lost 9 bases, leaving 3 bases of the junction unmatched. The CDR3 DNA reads TGTGCCAGTAGCGGGAGTGGCTACAATGAGCAGTTCTTC. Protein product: CASSGSGYNEQFF.

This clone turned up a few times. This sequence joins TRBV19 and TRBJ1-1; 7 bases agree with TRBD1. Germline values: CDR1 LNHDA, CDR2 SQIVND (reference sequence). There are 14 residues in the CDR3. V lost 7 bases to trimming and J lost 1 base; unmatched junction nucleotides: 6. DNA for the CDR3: TGTGCCAGTAAGGAGACAGGGAAGAACACTGAAGCTTTCTTT. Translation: CASKETGKNTEAFF.

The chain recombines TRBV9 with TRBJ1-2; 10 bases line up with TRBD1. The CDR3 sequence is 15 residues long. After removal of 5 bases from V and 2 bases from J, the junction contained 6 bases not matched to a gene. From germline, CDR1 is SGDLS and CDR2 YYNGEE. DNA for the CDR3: TGTGCCAGCAGGACACCGGGACAGGGGAACTATGGCTACACCTTC. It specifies CASRTPGQGNYGYTF.

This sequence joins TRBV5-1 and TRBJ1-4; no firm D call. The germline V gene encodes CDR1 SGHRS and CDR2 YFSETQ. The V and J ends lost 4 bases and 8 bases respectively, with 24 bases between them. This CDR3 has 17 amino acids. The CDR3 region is CASSKRPKPTPEEKLFF. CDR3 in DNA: TGCGCCAGCAGCAAGCGACCCAAACCAACCCCCGAGGAAAAACTGTTTTTT.

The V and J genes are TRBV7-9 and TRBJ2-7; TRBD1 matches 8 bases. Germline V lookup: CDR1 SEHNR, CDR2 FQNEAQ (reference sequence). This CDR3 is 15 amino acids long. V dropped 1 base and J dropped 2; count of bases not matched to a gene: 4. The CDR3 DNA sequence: TGTGCCAGCAGCTTAGTTCCGACAGGGGCCTACGAGCAGTACTTC. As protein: CASSLVPTGAYEQYF. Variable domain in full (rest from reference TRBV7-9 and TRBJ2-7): DTGVSQNPRHKITKRGQNVTFRCDPISEHNRLYWYRQTLGQGPEFLTYFQNEAQLEKSRLLSDRFSAERPKGSFSTLEIQRTEQGDSAMYLCASSLVPTGAYEQYFGPGTRLTVT.

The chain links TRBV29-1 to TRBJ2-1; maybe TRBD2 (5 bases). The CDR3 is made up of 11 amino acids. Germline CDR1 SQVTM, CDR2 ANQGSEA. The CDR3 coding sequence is TGCAGTGTATCCTACGGGGATGAGCAGTTCTTC. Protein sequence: CSVSYGDEQFF.

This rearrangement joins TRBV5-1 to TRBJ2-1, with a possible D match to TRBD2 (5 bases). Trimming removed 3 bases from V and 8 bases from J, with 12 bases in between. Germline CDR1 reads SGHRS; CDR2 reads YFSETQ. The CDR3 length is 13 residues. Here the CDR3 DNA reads TGCGCCAGCAGCTCGACTTTGCGGGATGAGCAGTTCTTC. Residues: CASSSTLRDEQFF.

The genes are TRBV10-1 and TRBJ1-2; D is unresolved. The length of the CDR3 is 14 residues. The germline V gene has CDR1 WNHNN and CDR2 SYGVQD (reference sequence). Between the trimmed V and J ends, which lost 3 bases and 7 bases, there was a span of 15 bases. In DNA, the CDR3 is TGCGCCAGCAGTGAAAACAGCCAACCTGGTGGCTACACCTTC. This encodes CASSENSQPGGYTF.

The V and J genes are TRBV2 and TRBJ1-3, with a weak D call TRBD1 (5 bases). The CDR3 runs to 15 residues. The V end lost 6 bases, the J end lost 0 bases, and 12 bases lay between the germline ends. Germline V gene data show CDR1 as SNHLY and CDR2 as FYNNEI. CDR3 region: CASRDTTISGNTIYF. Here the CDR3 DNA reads TGTGCCAGCAGGGACACCACAATCTCTGGAAACACCATATATTTT. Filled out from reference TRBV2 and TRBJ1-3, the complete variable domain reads EPEVTQTPSHQVTQMGQEVILRCVPISNHLYFYWYRQILGQKVEFLVSFYNNEISEKSEIFDDQFSVERPDGSNFTLKIRSTKLEDSAMYFCASRDTTISGNTIYFGEGSWLTVV.

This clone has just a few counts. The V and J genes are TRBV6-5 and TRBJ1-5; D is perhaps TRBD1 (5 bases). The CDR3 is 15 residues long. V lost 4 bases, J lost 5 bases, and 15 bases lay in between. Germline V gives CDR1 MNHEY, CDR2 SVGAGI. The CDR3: CASSFSRELDQPQHF. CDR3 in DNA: TGTGCCAGCAGTTTTTCCAGGGAATTGGATCAGCCCCAGCATTTT.

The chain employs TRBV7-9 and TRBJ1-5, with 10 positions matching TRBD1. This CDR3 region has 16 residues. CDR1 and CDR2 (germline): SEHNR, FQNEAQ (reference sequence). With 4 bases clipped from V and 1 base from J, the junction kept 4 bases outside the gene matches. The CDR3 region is CASSSTTGGSNQPQHF. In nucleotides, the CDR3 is TGTGCCAGCAGCTCGACGACAGGGGGCAGCAATCAGCCCCAGCATTTT.

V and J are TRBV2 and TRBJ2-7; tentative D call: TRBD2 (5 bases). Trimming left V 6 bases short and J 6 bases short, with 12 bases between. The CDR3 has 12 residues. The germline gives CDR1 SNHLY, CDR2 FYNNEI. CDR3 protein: CASRGRGGEQYF. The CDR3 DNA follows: TGTGCCAGCAGGGGCCGGGGTGGCGAGCAGTACTTC.

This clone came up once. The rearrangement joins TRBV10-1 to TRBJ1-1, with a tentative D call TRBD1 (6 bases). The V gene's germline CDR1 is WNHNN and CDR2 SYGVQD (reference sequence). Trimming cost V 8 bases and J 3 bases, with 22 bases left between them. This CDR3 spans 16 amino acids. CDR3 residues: CASPNRVWGVDTEAFF. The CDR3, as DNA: TGCGCCAGCCCGAACAGGGTCTGGGGTGTTGACACTGAAGCTTTCTTT.